The next 3 T cell receptor beta chains were all read from a single sample in a study of monozygotic twins with inflammatory bowel disease. TCRdb reworked the 5' RACE reads into one entry per CDR3 protein, no DNA. This table holds about 140,000 distinct CDR3 sequences. Specimen: blood. These receptors all come from a human donor with ulcerative colitis or Crohn's disease, or a healthy co-twin of an affected twin (not recorded which).

V gene TRBV12-3 or TRBV12-4 combines with J gene TRBJ1-5. This CDR3 is built from 14 residues. CDR3 protein: CASSLGVGRQPQHF.

V usage is TRBV9 and J usage is TRBJ2-1. The germline gives CDR1 SGDLS, CDR2 YYNGEE. The length of the CDR3 is 12 residues. The CDR3 here is CASSVADNEQFF.

The genes are TRBV12-3 or TRBV12-4 and TRBJ1-1; without DNA, the TCRdb call of TRBD1 cannot be checked. The CDR3 is 13 amino acids. CDR3 loop: CATRWSTGTEAFF.